Below are 3 T cell receptor beta chains sequenced from a single sample in a study of blood T cell repertoires in COVID-19. Some clones are missing from TCRdb's copy, which holds only in-frame ones; the method was immunoSEQ multiplex PCR. The table lists about 120,000 clones, approximately 90% of them singletons. Material: peripheral blood. Source of these receptors: a man aged 70-80 years with active or convalescent COVID-19.

The rearrangement links TRBV18 to TRBJ2-7; no firm D call. CDR3 length equals 16 residues. V shed 4 bases and J shed 5 bases, with 21 bases lying between them. Germline V gene sequence: CDR1 KGHSH, CDR2 LQKENI. This CDR3 reads CASSLALDSLHNEQYF. The CDR3 DNA follows: TGTGCCAGCTCACTCGCCCTGGATAGCCTTCACAACGAGCAGTACTTC.

This chain joins TRBV27 and TRBJ1-1; D gene unclear. The length of the CDR3 is 13 residues. V was trimmed by 3 bases and J by 3 bases, leaving 8 bases between them. The germline V gene has CDR1 MNHEY and CDR2 SMNVEV (reference sequence). The CDR3 sequence is CASSFVRDTEAFF. For the CDR3, the DNA is TGTGCCAGCAGTTTCGTACGGGACACTGAAGCTTTCTTT.

CDR3 nucleotides: TGTGCCAGCAGGCCGCGGACGGCGGGAACGGGCTACACCTTC. It is translated as CASRPRTAGTGYTF. V usage is TRBV27 and J usage is TRBJ1-2; no definite D call. In germline, CDR1 is MNHEY, CDR2 SMNVEV (reference sequence). The V and J ends lost 6 bases and 8 bases respectively, with 19 bases between them. The CDR3 contains 14 residues.